This TCR beta chain was observed in a study of regulatory T cells in long-lasting Graves disease. Stated time point: newly diagnosed GD, antithyroid drugs for less than 3 months. The TCR library used RNA extracted from PBMCs. Arm-PCR of CDR3 regions and iRepertoire HTBI primers were the basis on which TCR beta libraries were built. From the multiplex PCR reads, TCRdb called clonotypes with MiXCR, one entry per CDR3 protein. The top ten clones hold approximately 7.8% of a sample with about 430,000 distinct CDR3 sequences, approximately 15% of them seen once. This clonotype was seen a handful of times. The CDR3 has 13 amino acids. Trimming took off 0 bases at V and 7 bases at J, with 7 bases between the two ends. Germline CDR1 MNHEY, CDR2 SVGEGT. The sample was also linked to a second study, of T cells in Graves' hyperthyroidism and ophthalmopathy.

This rearrangement joins TRBV6-2 or TRBV6-3 to TRBJ2-1; D unresolved. The source was peripheral blood mononuclear cells (PBMCs), collected at new diagnosis, from a patient treated with antithyroid drugs. The source is a woman in her thirties or forties with Graves disease. The CDR3 nucleotides are TGTGCCAGCAGTTACTCGAAGATTAATGAGCAGTTCTTC. Protein: CASSYSKINEQFF.